The 31 T cell receptor beta chains listed next were all sequenced from one sample in a study of blood T cell repertoires in COVID-19. Assay: immunoSEQ multiplex PCR; the TCRdb copy retains only in-frame clones and omits some. The repertoire holds roughly 150,000 clones, with 85% to 90% as singletons. The sequencing input was peripheral blood. These receptor sequences come from a man in his fifties who had recovered from COVID-19.

The table lists this clone with a few counts. The V gene is TRBV5-4, the J gene TRBJ2-7; 13 bases align to TRBD2. CDR3 size: 16 residues. Germline CDR1 SGHNT, CDR2 YYREEE (reference sequence). V was pared by 4 bases and J by 5 bases, with 9 bases of the junction left unmatched. The CDR3 nucleotides read TGTGCCAGCAGCCTAGAGAGGACTAGCGGGAGCCACGAGCAGTACTTC. It specifies CASSLERTSGSHEQYF.

This clone was picked up one time. The gene calls are TRBV7-2 and TRBJ2-4; no reliable D call. This CDR3 has 15 amino acids. Germline CDR1 SGHTA, CDR2 FQGNSA. V gave up 1 base and J gave up 8 bases, with 15 bases separating them. The chain's CDR3 is CASSLGGKPRDIQYF. The CDR3 region has the DNA TGTGCCAGCAGCTTAGGCGGAAAACCCCGAGACATTCAGTACTTC.

This chain joins TRBV7-6 and TRBJ2-5; 10 bases map to TRBD1. The J segment lost 5 bases and the V segment lost 5 bases, leaving 11 bases of the junction unmatched. Germline CDR1 reads SGHVS; CDR2 reads FNYEAQ. This CDR3 region has 16 residues. The CDR3 nucleotides are TGTGCCAGCAGCCGACCCGACAGGGGGCGCGGGGAGACCCAGTACTTC. Translating it yields CASSRPDRGRGETQYF.

The chain recombines TRBV29-1 with TRBJ1-2; 9 bases line up with TRBD1. Germline V gene data show CDR1 as SQVTM and CDR2 as ANQGSEA. The CDR3 has 11 amino acids. J lost 7 bases, V lost 7 bases, and 4 bases had no gene match. CDR3 nucleotide sequence: TGCAGCGGGACAGGGGCGGCTGGCTACACCTTC. Translating it yields CSGTGAAGYTF.

The chain carries TRBV3-1 (or the pseudogene TRBV3-2) and TRBJ2-2; tentative D call: TRBD1 (6 bases). Trimming cost V 10 bases and J 3 bases, with 12 bases left between them. Germline-derived CDR1 and CDR2 are LGHDT and YNNKEL (reference sequence). The CDR3 is 13 residues long. This CDR3 reads CAIGTQYTGELFF. The CDR3 DNA reads TGTGCCATTGGGACACAATACACCGGGGAGCTGTTTTTT.

V usage is TRBV18 and J usage is TRBJ2-5; D unresolved. This CDR3 spans 12 amino acids. V was trimmed by 6 bases and J by 2 bases, leaving 7 bases between them. CDR1 KGHSH and CDR2 LQKENI come from the germline V gene. The CDR3 coding sequence is TGTGCCAGCTCCCTTATTCAAGAGACCCAGTACTTC. It codes for CASSLIQETQYF.

V gene TRBV12-3 or TRBV12-4 combines with J gene TRBJ1-5; possibly TRBD1 for D (6 bases). Between the trimmed V and J ends, which lost 6 bases and 7 bases, there was a span of 13 bases. This CDR3 is built from 13 residues. In nucleotides, the CDR3 is TGTGCCAGCAGGTCTGGACAGAACCAGCCCCAGCATTTT. Amino acid sequence: CASRSGQNQPQHF.

The genes are TRBV6-2 or TRBV6-3 and TRBJ2-1, with D perhaps TRBD2 (6 bases). Germline assignment: CDR1 MNHEY and CDR2 SVGEGT. The V gene lost 0 bases and the J gene lost 8 bases, with 8 bases spanning the gap. The CDR3 consists of 13 residues. The CDR3 DNA sequence: TGTGCCAGCAGTTACTCAGGAGGGCATGAGCAGTTCTTC. Encoded protein: CASSYSGGHEQFF.

The genes are TRBV7-9 and TRBJ2-7; 7 positions match TRBD1. J was trimmed by 4 bases and V by 5 bases; bases with no gene match: 11. The CDR3 has 15 residues. Looked up from germline, CDR1 is SEHNR and CDR2 is FQNEAQ (reference sequence). CDR3 region: CASSPPDRAVYEQYF. The CDR3 coding sequence is TGTGCCAGCAGCCCCCCCGACAGGGCCGTGTACGAGCAGTACTTC.

The chain is built from TRBV11-2 and TRBJ1-1, with D perhaps matching TRBD1 (6 bases). There are 14 residues in the CDR3. The V end lost 2 bases, the J end lost 0 bases, and 7 bases lay between the germline ends. Germline V gives CDR1 SGHAT, CDR2 FQNNGV. The CDR3 DNA reads as TGTGCCAGCAGCTTAAGGGGGATGAACACTGAAGCTTTCTTT. Encoded protein: CASSLRGMNTEAFF.

J is TRBJ2-7 and V is TRBV6-5, with D perhaps TRBD1 (6 bases). CDR1 MNHEY and CDR2 SVGAGI come from the germline V gene. Deletions cut 6 bases from V and 5 bases from J, with 20 bases between. This CDR3 spans 15 amino acids. CDR3 coding DNA: TGTGCCAGCAGCCCGCGTTCTACTGGGGGCCACGAGCAGTACTTC. Protein sequence: CASSPRSTGGHEQYF.

The chain carries TRBV27 and TRBJ1-2, with D maybe TRBD1 (5 bases). This CDR3 is built from 14 residues. From germline, CDR1 is MNHEY and CDR2 SMNVEV (reference sequence). V shed 6 bases and J shed 3 bases, with 14 bases lying between them. The CDR3 protein is CASREAGWDYGYTF. The CDR3 DNA reads TGTGCCAGCAGAGAAGCAGGGTGGGACTATGGCTACACCTTC.

This clone appeared a single time. This chain uses TRBV29-1 with TRBJ2-7; 9 bases match TRBD2. Unmatched junction bases numbered 6, after V lost 5 bases and J lost 1 base. CDR1 and CDR2 (germline): SQVTM, ANQGSEA. CDR3 length: 14 amino acids. This CDR3 is CSVLTSGRSYEQYF. DNA of the CDR3: TGCAGCGTTCTGACTAGCGGACGGTCCTACGAGCAGTACTTC.

CDR3 sequence (DNA): TGTGCCAGCAGCTTCGAACAGGGTCAGACTGAAGCTTTCTTT. The encoded protein is CASSFEQGQTEAFF. The chain couples TRBV7-9 to TRBJ1-1; possible D gene TRBD1, 6 bases. Germline CDR1 and CDR2: SEHNR and FQNEAQ (reference sequence). The CDR3 length is 14 residues. V lost 3 bases to trimming and J lost 5 bases, with 13 bases between them.

This chain uses TRBV6-1 with TRBJ1-1; D might be TRBD1 (6 bases). With 2 bases removed from V and 3 bases from J, the gap between germline ends came to 7 bases. The CDR3 has 13 amino acids. The germline CDR1 and CDR2 sequences are MNHNS and SASEGT. CDR3 loop: CASSEQGYTEAFF. The DNA of the CDR3 is TGTGCCAGCAGTGAACAGGGGTACACTGAAGCTTTCTTT.

The rearrangement links TRBV7-8 to TRBJ2-2, with 7 bases aligning to TRBD2. The trim removed 7 bases at V and 6 bases at J, leaving 8 bases unmatched. CDR1 and CDR2 (germline): SGHVS, FQNEAQ. The CDR3 loop spans 14 amino acids. CDR3 coding DNA: TGTGCCAGCATCCCAAGGGAGGGTGCCGGGGAGCTGTTTTTT. Protein: CASIPREGAGELFF.

The chain carries TRBV7-9 and TRBJ2-7; 9 bases match TRBD1. Trimming took 5 bases from V and 2 from J; bases not matched to a gene: 13. The CDR3 length is 17 residues. Germline V gives CDR1 SEHNR, CDR2 FQNEAQ (reference sequence). The CDR3 here is CASSPRTGAAVTYEQYF. CDR3 in DNA: TGTGCCAGCAGCCCACGGACAGGGGCCGCGGTCACCTACGAGCAGTACTTC.

This clone appeared a single time. The chain employs TRBV3-1 (or the pseudogene TRBV3-2) and TRBJ1-3; 7 bases agree with TRBD1. V was clipped by 4 bases and J by 1 base; unmatched bases: 4. The CDR3 extends over 15 amino acids. Looked up from germline, CDR1 is LGHDT and CDR2 is YNNKEL (reference sequence). The CDR3 is CASSPTGPSGNTIYF. In nucleotides, the CDR3 is TGTGCCAGCAGCCCGACAGGGCCTTCTGGAAACACCATATATTTT.

The rearrangement uses TRBV5-4 and TRBJ2-5; 10 nucleotides match TRBD2. CDR3 length: 16 amino acids. Germline V gives CDR1 SGHNT, CDR2 YYREEE (reference sequence). J was trimmed by 4 bases and V by 4 bases; bases with no gene match: 10. The CDR3 DNA follows: TGTGCCAGCAGCCGCGGTTCCAGCGGGGGGGGAGAGACCCAGTACTTC. Translation gives CASSRGSSGGGETQYF.

The rearrangement joins TRBV9 to TRBJ2-2, with 12 bases that match TRBD2. CDR3 length: 16 amino acids. J gave up 2 bases and V 4 bases, and 3 bases lay outside the gene matches. CDR1 is SGDLS, CDR2 YYNGEE, per germline. The CDR3 nucleotides are TGTGCCAGCAGCTCTAGCGGGAGGGCCAACACCGGGGAGCTGTTTTTT. Translation: CASSSSGRANTGELFF. Together with reference TRBV9 and TRBJ2-2, the CDR3 gives the full variable domain: DSGVTQTPKHLITATGQRVTLRCSPRSGDLSVYWYQQSLDQGLQFLIQYYNGEERAKGNILERFSAQQFPDLHSELNLSSLELGDSALYFCASSSSGRANTGELFFGEGSRLTVL.

The table lists this clone with a count of one. This chain links TRBV3-1 (or the pseudogene TRBV3-2) with TRBJ2-2; 7 nucleotides align to TRBD1. The ends lost 1 base at V and 1 base at J; junction bases unmatched: 3. The germline gives CDR1 LGHDT, CDR2 YNNKEL (reference sequence). This CDR3 contains 16 residues. The CDR3 bases are TGTGCCAGCAGCCAAGTAAGGGGGCTGAACACCGGGGAGCTGTTTTTT. Translation gives CASSQVRGLNTGELFF.

This clone was observed a few times. The chain employs TRBV28 and TRBJ2-2; TRBD2 might be the D (5 bases). Germline CDR1 is MDHEN and CDR2 is SYDVKM. V lost 7 bases and J 7 bases, leaving 13 bases between the germline ends. This CDR3 is 13 amino acids long. Here the CDR3 reads CASKLGSFGELFF. CDR3 in DNA: TGTGCCAGCAAACTAGGGAGTTTCGGGGAGCTGTTTTTT.

This clone turned up a few times. The chain recombines TRBV2 with TRBJ2-3; TRBD1 matches at 10 bases. This CDR3 contains 12 residues. CDR1 SNHLY and CDR2 FYNNEI come from the germline V gene. J lost 6 bases, V lost 8 bases, and 2 bases had no gene match. As DNA, the CDR3 is TGTGCCAGCGACAGGGGGCGGGATACGCAGTATTTT. Amino acid sequence: CASDRGRDTQYF.

The chain couples TRBV6-5 to TRBJ2-1; D remains unclear. V lost 5 bases and J lost 2, with 13 bases in between. The CDR3 is 15 residues long. Germline V gene sequence: CDR1 MNHEY, CDR2 SVGAGI. Written as DNA, the CDR3 is TGTGCCAGCAGTCCACACCCGGGTGCCTACAATGAGCAGTTCTTC. Its protein is CASSPHPGAYNEQFF.

The chain combines TRBV28 with TRBJ1-5; unclear D gene. The germline V gene encodes CDR1 MDHEN and CDR2 SYDVKM. Trimming removed 8 bases at V and 2 bases at J, with 13 bases between. The CDR3 sequence is 14 residues long. The CDR3 region is CASSLGLGNQPQHF. The CDR3 DNA reads as TGTGCCAGCTCCCTCGGTTTGGGCAATCAGCCCCAGCATTTT.

The chain recombines TRBV7-3 with TRBJ2-3, with 10 bases aligning to TRBD2. CDR1 and CDR2 from the germline V gene are SGHTA and FQGTGA. The CDR3 length is 17 residues. V trimming: 3 bases; J trimming: 6 bases; junction bases outside the gene matches: 12. For the CDR3, the DNA is TGTGCCAGCAGCTTGCTAGCGGGAGCTTCTTTCAGGGATACGCAGTATTTT. Amino acid sequence: CASSLLAGASFRDTQYF.

J is TRBJ2-2 and V is TRBV5-8; 9 bases align to TRBD2. CDR1 and CDR2 (germline): SGHTS, YDEGEE. The CDR3 runs to 15 residues. The ends lost 7 bases at V and 4 bases at J; junction bases unmatched: 8. The CDR3 DNA reads TGTGCCAGCGCCCCGGGCGGGAGGGGCACCGGGGAGCTGTTTTTT. As protein: CASAPGGRGTGELFF. The full variable domain, with the rest looked up from reference TRBV5-8 and TRBJ2-2, is EAGVTQSPTHLIKTRGQQATLRCSPISGHTSVYWYQQALGLGLQFLLWYDEGEERNRGNFPPRFSGRQFPNYSSELNVNALELEDSALYLCASAPGGRGTGELFFGEGSRLTVL.

The chain has TRBV9 and TRBJ2-3; 10 nucleotides line up with TRBD2. The V gene end was trimmed by 4 bases and the J gene end by 2 bases; junction bases not matched to a gene: 10. The length of the CDR3 is 17 residues. In germline, CDR1 is SGDLS, CDR2 YYNGEE. CDR3 DNA sequence: TGTGCCAGCAGCCCCCGACTAGCGGGCACGCTCACAGATACGCAGTATTTT. Translation gives CASSPRLAGTLTDTQYF.

This clone was counted once. The chain recombines TRBV28 with TRBJ2-2; D remains unclear. Germline V CDR1 and CDR2: MDHEN, SYDVKM. The CDR3 is 13 residues long. Between the trimmed V and J ends, which lost 5 bases and 1 base, there was a span of 5 bases. The CDR3 DNA reads as TGTGCCAGCAGTCCAGAGAACACCGGGGAGCTGTTTTTT. It translates to CASSPENTGELFF.

This clone came up a few times. The gene calls are TRBV3-1 (or the pseudogene TRBV3-2) and TRBJ2-1; TRBD2 is a possible D gene (6 bases). Deletions cut 3 bases from V and 5 bases from J, with 8 bases between. This CDR3 has 13 residues. CDR1 LGHDT and CDR2 YNNKEL come from the germline V gene (reference sequence). The DNA for the CDR3 is TGTGCCAGCAGCCAGCGGGAAGACAATGAGCAGTTCTTC. Encoded protein: CASSQREDNEQFF.

V usage is TRBV7-9 and J usage is TRBJ2-3, with 10 bases lining up with TRBD2. The CDR3 is made up of 16 amino acids. The germline V gene encodes CDR1 SEHNR and CDR2 FQNEAQ (reference sequence). With 3 bases clipped from V and 4 bases from J, the junction kept 7 bases outside the gene matches. The CDR3 coding sequence is TGTGCCAGCAGCTTTCAGAGCGGGAGGGCCGCAGATACGCAGTATTTT. Protein product: CASSFQSGRAADTQYF.